This T cell receptor beta chain was sequenced during a study of human thymus T cells (TCRdb year 2020). As for the study more broadly: TCR alpha and beta repertoires from under 10 infant thymus samples and four related peripheral blood samples were characterized in the study. Donor ages ranged from about 7 to 250 days, and the cohort comprised six or seven male and a couple of female infants. The study at large found these results: On average, roughly 800,000 unique TCRB clonotypes were obtained from thymus samples, compared with 70,000 to 90,000 from blood samples. V and J gene segment usage appeared biased in both thymic and peripheral blood repertoires. The related research reported highly overlapping thymic TCR repertoires among unrelated individuals.

Thymus tissue was obtained as surgical resects removed during corrective cardiac surgery. Donors were immunologically healthy infants undergoing open corrective cardiac surgery for congenital heart defects in Finland. Thymocytes were released mechanically from tissue and stored at -70 °C as pellets of roughly 9.5-31 million cells. A QIAsymphony instrument was used to extract genomic DNA from the frozen cell pellets. The germline V gene gives CDR1 as MGHDK and CDR2 as SYGVNS. The CDR3 has 15 amino acids, counting the end cysteine and phenylalanine. Just the 45-base CDR3 DNA is kept, in frame starting at base 1. Relative to germline, V is missing 2 bases and J is missing 8 bases, with 7 bases of the junction outside any gene match. The immunoSEQ multiplex PCR assay was used to amplify the TCRB and TCRAD loci from a standardized quantity of quality-controlled genomic DNA. Amplicons spanned the V(D)J region at a length sufficient to cover the CDR3 and identify V and J genes. Amplicon sequencing was performed on an Illumina platform through the commercial immunoSEQ service. As for the authors' bioinformatics: Primer bias and sequencing errors were corrected as previously described, and TCRAD and TCRB were defined on the basis of the IMGT database. The repertoires were analysed using immunoSEQ Analyzer 3.0 and VDJTools for basic statistics, V/J segment usage, diversity estimates, rarefaction and pairwise overlap. Diversity was estimated using the Chao1, ChaoE, Efron-Thisted, Shannon and inverse Simpson indices, and was also estimated on datasets down-sampled to the size of the smallest sample. Repertoire overlap was assessed by strict matching of CDR3 nucleotide sequence, V gene and J gene, and clustering was done by Jaccard-based multidimensional scaling. The clones in this table, taken by TCRdb from immuneACCESS, are in-frame only. Not every clone is retained; where verified, under half of the shortfall comes from an unresolved V gene, and the cause of the rest is unknown. The V and J calls and the clone size are those of that table, but D and trimming were determined from the DNA. The table for this sample lists roughly 130,000 clones; 90% to 95% of them were counted only once. Around 0.024% of the sample rests with the top ten.

Regarding this clone: Its antigen target is currently unknown. Per-base qualities were not stored, and no clone one base away is much larger.

The chain employs TRBV25-1 and TRBJ1-2; TRBD1 lines up with 11 middle nucleotides. Sequenced input: thymus tissue. The receptor was derived from a boy under three years old with a congenital heart defect but otherwise immunologically healthy. The CDR3 region: CASSEGQGALGGYTF. The bases are TGTGCCAGCAGTGAAGGACAGGGGGCTTTGGGGGGCTACACCTTC.